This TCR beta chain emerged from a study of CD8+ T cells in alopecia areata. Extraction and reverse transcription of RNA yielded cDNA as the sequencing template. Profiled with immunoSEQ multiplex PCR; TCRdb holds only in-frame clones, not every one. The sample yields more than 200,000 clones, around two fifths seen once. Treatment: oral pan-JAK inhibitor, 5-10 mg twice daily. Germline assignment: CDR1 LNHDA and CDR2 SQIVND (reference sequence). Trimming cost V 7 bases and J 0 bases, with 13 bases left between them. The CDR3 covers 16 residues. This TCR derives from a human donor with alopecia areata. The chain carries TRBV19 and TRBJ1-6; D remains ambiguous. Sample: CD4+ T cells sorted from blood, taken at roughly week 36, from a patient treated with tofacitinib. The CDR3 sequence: CASNSVSSSYNSPLHF. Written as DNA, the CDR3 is TGTGCCAGTAACTCGGTGTCGAGCTCCTATAATTCACCCCTCCACTTT.